This entry is about one TCR beta chain. Its cognate antigen is unknown. The data derive from a study of radiotherapy plus CTLA-4 blockade in lung cancer. Across the study: The study recorded objective responses in 15% to 20% of patients and disease control in about 31%.

General study points: TCR clones of tumor origin grew in blood after radiotherapy plus ipilimumab.

Sequenced by immunoSEQ multiplex PCR; TCRdb stores in-frame clones only, minus some. The repertoire holds tens of thousands of clones, with roughly four fifths as singletons. Lung cancer patients with chemo-refractory metastatic non-small-cell disease were given focal radiation plus CTLA-4 blockade with ipilimumab. The germline gives CDR1 MNHEY, CDR2 SMNVEV (reference sequence). Trimming left V 3 bases short and J 0 bases short, with 18 bases between. CDR3 size: 19 residues. This specimen consisted of peripheral blood, obtained from a patient treated with radiotherapy plus ipilimumab. This receptor was obtained from a human donor with non-small cell lung cancer whose response to radiotherapy plus ipilimumab could not be evaluated. J is TRBJ2-6 and V is TRBV27, with D possibly matching TRBD2 (5 bases). The CDR3, as DNA: TGTGCCAGCAGTTTTGTCAAGGTCCCAGGACTCTCTGGGGCCAACGTCCTGACTTTC. Protein: CASSFVKVPGLSGANVLTF.